The 29 T cell receptor beta chains below all came from one sample that was sequenced in a study of human T cells and chemical hapten exposure. TCRdb used MiXCR to reprocess the RACE reads, holding one entry per CDR3 protein. This repertoire shows approximately 80,000 distinct CDR3 sequences, about 10% found once; its top ten account for 4% to 5.5%. Time point given: patch test 2, 6 weeks after DPC sensitization. As to treatment: therapeutic diphenylcyclopropenone sensitization with weekly scalp DPC. Sequenced material: whole blood, taken in connection with sensitization to the hapten diphenylcyclopropenone (DPC). The receptors stem from a woman in her forties or fifties with alopecia areata. Some clones in this sample may be carry-over from other donors' samples.

This clonotype appeared many times. This chain connects TRBV27 to TRBJ2-3; TRBD2 aligns across 13 bases. Germline V gene lookup returns CDR1 MNHEY and CDR2 SMNVEV (reference sequence). Trimming took 10 bases from V and 0 from J; bases not matched to a gene: 7. The CDR3 is made up of 16 amino acids. CDR3 amino acids: CATSTSGGTSTDTQYF. The CDR3 region has the DNA TGTGCCACCTCGACTAGCGGGGGGACGAGCACAGATACGCAGTATTTT.

The table lists this clonotype with many counts. The V and J genes are TRBV29-1 and TRBJ2-2; no firm D call. Trimming shortened V by 1 base and J by 8 bases, and 5 bases separated the two germline ends. The CDR3 covers 11 residues. CDR1 and CDR2 from the germline V gene are SQVTM and ANQGSEA. CDR3 DNA: TGCAGCGTTGAAGCCTCGGGGGAGCTGTTTTTT. As protein: CSVEASGELFF.

This clonotype was counted ten times or more. The CDR3 DNA reads as TGCGCCAGCAGCTTGGTGTTCGCCGGGGAGCTGTTTTTT. Translation gives CASSLVFAGELFF. V usage is TRBV5-1 and J usage is TRBJ2-2; no clear D gene. In germline, CDR1 is SGHRS, CDR2 YFSETQ. The CDR3 has 13 amino acids. V dropped 0 bases and J dropped 6 bases, with 6 bases sitting between them.

The V call is TRBV7-6, the J call TRBJ1-1; TRBD1 might be the D (5 bases). This CDR3 is 16 amino acids long. Germline V gene sequence: CDR1 SGHVS, CDR2 FNYEAQ. Trimming removed 4 bases from V and 5 bases from J, with 20 bases in between. The CDR3 spells CASSSDQLGLGTEAFF. CDR3 coding DNA: TGTGCCAGCAGCTCAGACCAATTGGGGCTCGGAACTGAAGCTTTCTTT.

This clonotype occurred a few times. The rearrangement joins TRBV3-1 to TRBJ1-2; unclear D gene. The CDR3 length is 13 residues. V gave up 6 bases and J gave up 4 bases, with 12 bases separating them. Looked up from germline, CDR1 is LGHDT and CDR2 is YNNKEL (reference sequence). This CDR3 is CASRGRPSYGYTF. DNA of the CDR3: TGTGCCAGCAGAGGTCGGCCGAGCTATGGCTACACCTTC. The full variable domain, its missing parts supplied by reference TRBV3-1 and TRBJ1-2, is DTAVSQTPKYLVTQMGNDKSIKCEQNLGHDTMYWYKQDSKKFLKIMFSYNNKELIINETVPNRFSPKSPDKAHLNLHINSLELGDSAVYFCASRGRPSYGYTFGSGTRLTVV.

This chain joins TRBV6-1 and TRBJ2-1; 11 bases align to TRBD2. The V and J ends lost 8 bases and 0 bases, in that order; junction bases with no gene match: 15. Germline-derived CDR1 and CDR2 are MNHNS and SASEGT. CDR3 length equals 19 residues. Here the CDR3 DNA reads TGTGCCAGCTTCCCATCTAGCGGGAGGCCTTGGAGCTCCTACAATGAGCAGTTCTTC. Protein product: CASFPSSGRPWSSYNEQFF.

This clonotype was counted between two and nine times. The V and J genes are TRBV7-9 and TRBJ1-5; maybe TRBD1 (6 bases). This CDR3 region has 15 residues. V shed 2 bases and J shed 4 bases, with 12 bases lying between them. Germline values: CDR1 SEHNR, CDR2 FQNEAQ (reference sequence). As DNA, the CDR3 is TGTGCCAGCAGCTTAAGTGGGGGCGGAAATCAGCCCCAGCATTTT. Amino acids: CASSLSGGGNQPQHF.

This clonotype was counted between two and nine times. The CDR3 loop reads CASRRTTQENQPQHF. CDR3 DNA: TGTGCCAGCAGGCGTACCACACAGGAGAATCAGCCCCAGCATTTT. The chain has TRBV7-2 and TRBJ1-5; a possible D gene is TRBD1 (5 bases). This CDR3 has 15 residues. Trimming shortened V by 6 bases and J by 4 bases, and 16 bases separated the two germline ends. Germline V gene lookup returns CDR1 SGHTA and CDR2 FQGNSA.

This clonotype appeared many times. The chain links TRBV20-1 to TRBJ2-5; 12 bases agree with TRBD1. V was clipped by 3 bases and J by 4 bases; unmatched bases: 3. Germline loops: CDR1 DFQATT, CDR2 SNEGSKA (reference sequence). This CDR3 has 14 residues. In DNA form, the CDR3 reads TGCAGTGCTAGGGGACAGGGGGCGACAGAGACCCAGTACTTC. Protein product: CSARGQGATETQYF.

The chain joins TRBV6-6 to TRBJ1-4; 7 positions match TRBD1. V gave up 2 bases and J gave up 2 bases; unmatched junction bases: 8. From germline, CDR1 is MNHNY and CDR2 SVGAGI (reference sequence). The CDR3 runs 17 residues. The CDR3 sequence is CASSYPTGSGTNEKLFF. The CDR3 DNA reads TGTGCCAGCAGTTACCCGACAGGGTCGGGGACTAATGAAAAACTGTTTTTT.

This clonotype showed up many times. The rearrangement joins TRBV21-1 to TRBJ1-1. TRBV21-1 is assigned pseudogene status. This CDR3 is built from 16 residues. CDR3 residues: CASSKKPDEMNTEAFF. The CDR3 nucleotides are TGTGCCAGCAGCAAAAAGCCTGACGAGATGAACACTGAAGCTTTCTTT.

This clonotype showed up many times. V gene TRBV10-1 combines with J gene TRBJ1-6; no definite D call. V shed 6 bases and J shed 5 bases, with 11 bases lying between them. The CDR3 has 14 amino acids. The germline CDR1 and CDR2 sequences are WNHNN and SYGVQD (reference sequence). The CDR3 reads CASRQAGDNSPLHF. The CDR3 DNA sequence: TGCGCCAGCAGGCAGGCAGGCGATAATTCACCCCTCCACTTT.

This clonotype was observed a few times. The rearrangement uses TRBV14 and TRBJ2-4; D might be TRBD2 (6 bases). The CDR3 extends over 17 amino acids. The V end was cut by 1 base, the J end by 3 bases, with 16 bases between. Germline CDR1 reads SGHDN; CDR2 reads FVKESK. CDR3 coding DNA: TGTGCCAGCAGCCAAGGCGTAGGAGGGAAAGGCAAAAACATTCAGTACTTC. Encoded protein: CASSQGVGGKGKNIQYF.

In this sample, this clonotype turned up many times. This chain joins TRBV7-9 and TRBJ1-5, with D perhaps matching TRBD1 (6 bases). Germline V gene sequence: CDR1 SEHNR, CDR2 FQNEAQ (reference sequence). The CDR3 spans 13 residues. The V end was cut by 5 bases, the J end by 1 base, with 6 bases between. The CDR3 sequence: CASSQGSNQPQHF. The CDR3 DNA reads TGTGCCAGCAGCCAGGGGAGCAATCAGCCCCAGCATTTT.

At least ten counts were recorded for this clonotype. V gene TRBV11-1 combines with J gene TRBJ2-2; 13 nucleotides match TRBD2. The trim removed 5 bases at V and 0 bases at J, leaving 9 bases unmatched. The CDR3 sequence is 19 residues long. Germline V lookup: CDR1 SGHAT, CDR2 FQDESV (reference sequence). The CDR3 DNA reads TGTGCCAGCAGCCTTCGACTAGCGGGAGGTTTCGCGAACACCGGGGAGCTGTTTTTT. As protein: CASSLRLAGGFANTGELFF.

The rearrangement joins TRBV29-1 to TRBJ2-7; 12 bases are a match to TRBD1. Germline V CDR1 and CDR2: SQVTM, ANQGSEA. The CDR3 sequence is 15 residues long. The J segment lost 5 bases and the V segment lost 2 bases, leaving 7 bases of the junction unmatched. The CDR3 DNA reads as TGCAGCGTTGAATCGGGACAGGGGGCATGGAACGAGCAGTACTTC. It codes for CSVESGQGAWNEQYF.

This clonotype was counted ten times or more. The rearrangement links TRBV4-3 to TRBJ2-7; D remains unclear. Germline values: CDR1 LGHNA, CDR2 YSLEER. V gave up 3 bases and J gave up 0 bases, with 9 bases separating them. There are 14 residues in the CDR3. The CDR3 protein is CASSQGRSSYEQYF. CDR3 DNA: TGCGCCAGCAGCCAGGGCCGGAGCTCCTACGAGCAGTACTTC.

This clonotype was seen ten or more times. This sequence joins TRBV7-9 and TRBJ2-7; TRBD1 is a possible D gene (6 bases). In germline, CDR1 is SEHNR, CDR2 FQNEAQ (reference sequence). Trimming stripped 5 bases from V and 6 bases from J, with 17 bases between. The CDR3 has 14 residues. The CDR3, as DNA: TGTGCCAGCAGCGGTCAGATCGTAGGGGGCGAGCAGTACTTC. It codes for CASSGQIVGGEQYF.

This clonotype was observed at least ten times. The V gene is TRBV7-9, the J gene TRBJ1-5, with D maybe TRBD1 (6 bases). The V gene's germline CDR1 is SEHNR and CDR2 FQNEAQ (reference sequence). The CDR3 has 16 residues. V gave up 5 bases and J gave up 0 bases, with 14 bases separating them. The CDR3 here is CASSHRQGNSNQPQHF. The CDR3 DNA reads as TGTGCCAGCAGCCACCGGCAGGGGAATAGCAATCAGCCCCAGCATTTT. Together with reference TRBV7-9 and TRBJ1-5, the CDR3 gives the full variable domain: DTGVSQNPRHKITKRGQNVTFRCDPISEHNRLYWYRQTLGQGPEFLTYFQNEAQLEKSRLLSDRFSAERPKGSFSTLEIQRTEQGDSAMYLCASSHRQGNSNQPQHFGDGTRLSIL.

This clonotype occurred a few times. This chain connects TRBV27 to TRBJ2-1, with D possibly TRBD1 on 6 matching bases. Germline-derived CDR1 and CDR2 are MNHEY and SMNVEV (reference sequence). Trimming cost V 2 bases and J 2 bases, with 19 bases left between them. This CDR3 has 18 residues. The CDR3 reads CASSLGRDRYGPYNEQFF. In nucleotides, the CDR3 is TGTGCCAGCAGTTTAGGCAGAGACAGGTACGGCCCCTACAATGAGCAGTTCTTC.

In this sample, this clonotype turned up many times. V usage is TRBV10-3 and J usage is TRBJ2-7; D is uncertain. Between the trimmed V and J ends, which lost 10 bases and 4 bases, there was a span of 14 bases. This CDR3 has 12 amino acids. Germline CDR1 is ENHRY and CDR2 is SYGVKD. CDR3 sequence: CATWSPGYEQYF. In nucleotides, the CDR3 is TGTGCCACCTGGTCTCCGGGTTACGAGCAGTACTTC.

This clonotype was counted many times. This chain joins TRBV3-1 and TRBJ1-3, with D unclear. Per germline, CDR1 LGHDT and CDR2 YNNKEL (reference sequence). The length of the CDR3 is 18 residues. V was clipped by 0 bases and J by 0 bases, with 15 bases between them. The CDR3 sequence: CASSQDPLGGGSGNTIYF. CDR3 DNA: TGTGCCAGCAGCCAAGATCCGTTAGGCGGAGGCTCTGGAAACACCATATATTTT.

The chain combines TRBV20-1 with TRBJ2-3; TRBD2 agrees at 8 bases. The CDR3 totals 15 residues. The J segment lost 0 bases and the V segment lost 5 bases, leaving 7 bases of the junction unmatched. Germline CDR1 is DFQATT and CDR2 is SNEGSKA (reference sequence). CDR3 DNA: TGCAGTGCTCTTACCGGGACTAGAAGCACAGATACGCAGTATTTT. Translating gives CSALTGTRSTDTQYF.

This clonotype came up many times. The chain links TRBV5-1 to TRBJ2-2; D is ambiguous. Germline loops: CDR1 SGHRS, CDR2 YFSETQ. The CDR3 totals 13 residues. Trimming took off 3 bases at V and 6 bases at J, with 9 bases between the two ends. The CDR3 sequence: CASSWQVAGELFF. The CDR3 DNA reads TGCGCCAGCAGCTGGCAGGTCGCCGGGGAGCTGTTTTTT.

Ten or more counts support this clonotype. The chain recombines TRBV6-5 with TRBJ2-3, with TRBD1 identical over 10 bases. The germline gives CDR1 MNHEY, CDR2 SVGAGI. CDR3 length equals 14 residues. The V segment lost 5 bases and the J segment 5 bases; nucleotides outside the gene matches: 4. The CDR3: CASSRQGAGDTQYF. The CDR3 bases are TGTGCCAGCAGTAGACAGGGGGCTGGAGATACGCAGTATTTT.

This clonotype was counted at least ten times. The chain carries TRBV7-9 and TRBJ2-2, with D maybe TRBD1 (7 bases). CDR1 is SEHNR, CDR2 FQNEAQ, per germline (reference sequence). This CDR3 is 15 amino acids long. V shed 4 bases and J shed 5 bases, with 14 bases lying between them. The CDR3 loop reads CASSSEGQLTGELFF. CDR3 in DNA: TGTGCCAGCAGCTCGGAGGGACAGCTTACCGGGGAGCTGTTTTTT.

This clonotype was seen many times. The chain is built from TRBV4-3 and TRBJ2-2, with D possibly matching TRBD2 (5 bases). Germline-derived CDR1 and CDR2 are LGHNA and YSLEER. Trimming took 5 bases from V and 6 from J, leaving 13 bases between them. This CDR3 has 14 residues. The CDR3: CASSRTSGSGELFF. The CDR3 DNA reads as TGCGCCAGCAGCAGAACGAGCGGTTCCGGGGAGCTGTTTTTT.

The gene calls are TRBV5-1 and TRBJ2-1, with D perhaps TRBD2 (5 bases). This CDR3 is built from 16 residues. CDR1 is SGHRS, CDR2 YFSETQ, per germline. Deletions cut 1 base from V and 7 bases from J, with 18 bases between. The CDR3 DNA reads TGCGCCAGCAGCTTGTTCACCGGCGGCAGGAGGAATGAGCAGTTCTTC. Translating it yields CASSLFTGGRRNEQFF.

There are a few counts of this clonotype. The chain carries TRBV20-1 and TRBJ1-3; weak D call: TRBD1 (5 bases). The length of the CDR3 is 11 residues. V shed 7 bases and J shed 4 bases, with 8 bases lying between them. CDR1 is DFQATT, CDR2 SNEGSKA, per germline (reference sequence). The CDR3 reads CSVRQGNTIYF. The CDR3 DNA reads TGCAGTGTAAGACAGGGAAACACCATATATTTT.